This TCR beta chain was retrieved from a study of blood T cell repertoires in COVID-19. As for the study in general: Italy, Spain and the United States were the sources of the convalescent and acute COVID-19 samples. PBMCs, B-cell-depleted T cells, or T cells provided the cDNA or gDNA that made up the material.

Germline values: CDR1 DFQATT, CDR2 SNEGSKA (reference sequence). J gave up 6 bases and V 3 bases, and 3 bases lay outside the gene matches. The CDR3 has 13 residues. Here immunoSEQ multiplex PCR was the method, and the copy in TCRdb shows in-frame clones only, minus some. The table records some 370,000 clones, about 90% of them present only once. Sequencing was performed on peripheral blood. The sequence was collected from a man aged 35 to 55 with acute or convalescent COVID-19. This sequence joins TRBV20-1 and TRBJ2-2; 8 nucleotides match TRBD2. The CDR3 DNA reads TGCAGTGCTAGTCCGGGAGGGGCCGGGGAGCTGTTTTTT. It yields the protein CSASPGGAGELFF.